Listed here are 20 T cell receptor beta chains from one sample, sequenced in a study of technical replicates of blood from a few donors. Repertoires were generated with immunoSEQ multiplex PCR, while TCRdb's copy carries only in-frame clones and drops some. The top ten clones hold 0.2% to 0.25% of a sample with about 98,000 clones, more than 90% of them seen once. Sequenced material: T cells isolated from PBMCs. Receptors were obtained from a human donor in good health.

This chain uses TRBV5-1 with TRBJ2-5; 11 bases line up with TRBD2. Germline V gene data show CDR1 as SGHRS and CDR2 as YFSETQ. V was pared by 0 bases and J by 2 bases, with 6 bases of the junction left unmatched. The CDR3 consists of 17 residues. The DNA for the CDR3 is TGCGCCAGCAGCTTGGACGTAGCGGGAGGGGCTCAAGAGACCCAGTACTTC. Translating gives CASSLDVAGGAQETQYF.

V gene TRBV2 combines with J gene TRBJ1-1; the D gene is possibly TRBD1 (5 bases). V lost 2 bases, J lost 5 bases, and 9 bases lay in between. The CDR3 spans 13 residues. The germline V gene encodes CDR1 SNHLY and CDR2 FYNNEI. The CDR3: CASSEQGGTEAFF. The CDR3 DNA reads as TGTGCCAGCAGTGAACAGGGAGGGACTGAAGCTTTCTTT. Combining the CDR3 with reference TRBV2 and TRBJ1-1 gives the whole variable domain EPEVTQTPSHQVTQMGQEVILRCVPISNHLYFYWYRQILGQKVEFLVSFYNNEISEKSEIFDDQFSVERPDGSNFTLKIRSTKLEDSAMYFCASSEQGGTEAFFGQGTRLTVV.

The sample holds a few counts of this clone. The rearrangement joins TRBV9 to TRBJ1-6, with a tentative D call TRBD1 (6 bases). CDR3 length: 16 amino acids. Germline V gives CDR1 SGDLS, CDR2 YYNGEE. V lost 0 bases and J lost 7, with 14 bases in between. The CDR3 sequence is CASSVAGVIGNSPLHF. The CDR3 DNA sequence: TGTGCCAGCAGCGTAGCAGGGGTGATAGGGAATTCACCCCTCCACTTT.

The chain recombines TRBV30 with TRBJ2-5; 12 positions match TRBD2. The trim removed 4 bases at V and 5 bases at J, leaving 8 bases unmatched. In germline, CDR1 is GTSNPN, CDR2 SVGIG (reference sequence). The CDR3 has 15 amino acids. CDR3 sequence: CAWIPTSGGGETQYF. DNA for the CDR3: TGTGCCTGGATCCCGACTAGCGGGGGAGGGGAGACCCAGTACTTC.

The chain joins TRBV5-6 to TRBJ1-1; 9 bases are a match to TRBD1. This CDR3 comprises 19 residues. Germline-derived CDR1 and CDR2 are SGHDT and YYEEEE. V lost 4 bases, J lost 3 bases, and 19 bases stayed unmatched. CDR3 bases: TGTGCCAGCAGCCAAATATCTTGGACCGAGACAGGGGGTTACACTGAAGCTTTCTTT. Translated: CASSQISWTETGGYTEAFF.

V is TRBV25-1 and J is TRBJ1-2; D not resolved. CDR3 length: 14 residues. Germline V gene data show CDR1 as MGHDK and CDR2 as SYGVNS. Trimming left V 3 bases short and J 4 bases short, with 12 bases between. The CDR3 loop reads CASSEIGSAYGYTF. The CDR3 DNA reads as TGTGCCAGCAGTGAGATCGGGTCAGCCTATGGCTACACCTTC.

This rearrangement joins TRBV27 to TRBJ1-1; 8 nucleotides agree with TRBD1. V lost 5 bases to trimming and J lost 4 bases; unmatched junction nucleotides: 6. CDR1 and CDR2 from the germline V gene are MNHEY and SMNVEV (reference sequence). The CDR3 is made up of 14 amino acids. The chain's CDR3 is CASSPTGGGTEAFF. For the CDR3, the DNA is TGTGCCAGCAGTCCTACAGGGGGGGGCACTGAAGCTTTCTTT.

The chain carries TRBV19 and TRBJ2-7, with TRBD1 identical over 9 bases. The CDR3 runs to 17 residues. Germline V gene sequence: CDR1 LNHDA, CDR2 SQIVND (reference sequence). V lost 3 bases and J lost 6; bases outside the gene matches: 15. CDR3 sequence: CASSMIPGQGRFGEQYF. The CDR3 region has the DNA TGTGCCAGTAGTATGATCCCGGGACAGGGCCGTTTCGGCGAGCAGTACTTC.

In nucleotides, the CDR3 is TGTGCCAGCAGCGGGGGACTAGCGGGCCTCACAGATACGCAGTATTTT. It is translated as CASSGGLAGLTDTQYF. J is TRBJ2-3 and V is TRBV5-4; the match to TRBD2 covers 12 bases. The CDR3 runs 16 residues. Germline loops: CDR1 SGHNT, CDR2 YYREEE (reference sequence). J was trimmed by 2 bases and V by 4 bases; bases with no gene match: 5.

This chain links TRBV29-1 with TRBJ2-3, with 7 bases lining up with TRBD2. Germline assignment: CDR1 SQVTM and CDR2 ANQGSEA. Trimming cost V 4 bases and J 1 base; bases outside gene matches: 8. The CDR3 spans 15 residues. CDR3 DNA: TGCAGCGTTGTAGAAGCGGGGTTACGCACAGATACGCAGTATTTT. Protein product: CSVVEAGLRTDTQYF.

The chain couples TRBV5-1 to TRBJ2-5; D is perhaps TRBD2 (6 bases). The germline V and J ends were trimmed by 5 bases and 4 bases, with 9 bases remaining between them. The CDR3 contains 12 residues. Germline CDR1 SGHRS, CDR2 YFSETQ. In DNA form, the CDR3 reads TGCGCCAGCAGGTCGGAGGGAGAGACCCAGTACTTC. Amino acids: CASRSEGETQYF. The variable domain in full, with the rest retrieved from reference TRBV5-1 and TRBJ2-5, is KAGVTQTPRYLIKTRGQQVTLSCSPISGHRSVSWYQQTPGQGLQFLFEYFSETQRNKGNFPGRFSGRQFSNSRSEMNVSTLELGDSALYLCASRSEGETQYFGPGTRLLVL.

This chain connects TRBV5-1 to TRBJ1-2; D remains ambiguous. Germline assignment: CDR1 SGHRS and CDR2 YFSETQ. With 1 base removed from V and 7 bases from J, the gap between germline ends came to 11 bases. The CDR3 is 13 residues long. CDR3 sequence: CASSLSRESGYTF. The CDR3 DNA sequence: TGCGCCAGCAGCTTGTCAAGGGAGAGTGGCTACACCTTC.

This clone was detected once. V usage is TRBV2 and J usage is TRBJ2-2, with D tentatively TRBD1 (6 bases). Trimming cost V 6 bases and J 2 bases, with 16 bases left between them. CDR3 length equals 16 residues. The germline V gene encodes CDR1 SNHLY and CDR2 FYNNEI. CDR3 region: CASSARTASNTGELFF. The CDR3, as DNA: TGTGCCAGCAGCGCCAGGACAGCCTCTAACACCGGGGAGCTGTTTTTT.

The genes are TRBV11-3 and TRBJ1-3, with TRBD1 as a possible D gene (6 bases). CDR3 length: 14 amino acids. The V gene's germline CDR1 is SGHNT and CDR2 YENEEA. V was trimmed by 4 bases and J by 2 bases, leaving 9 bases between them. CDR3 DNA: TGTGCCAGCAGCTCTTACAGGGCTGGAAACACCATATATTTT. It is translated as CASSSYRAGNTIYF.

The J gene is TRBJ1-1, the V gene TRBV7-3; 8 bases match TRBD1. With 5 bases clipped from V and 4 bases from J, the junction kept 9 bases outside the gene matches. The CDR3 covers 15 residues. Germline CDR1 SGHTA, CDR2 FQGTGA. This chain's CDR3 is CASSPGDRWSTEAFF. CDR3 nucleotide sequence: TGTGCCAGCAGCCCGGGGGACAGGTGGAGCACTGAAGCTTTCTTT.

The CDR3 coding sequence is TGTGCCTGGAGTGTCCCAGGTCTTGAAAAACTGTTTTTT. It encodes CAWSVPGLEKLFF. The chain uses TRBV30 and TRBJ1-4; D gene unclear. Trimming took 0 bases from V and 7 from J, leaving 9 bases between them. Germline V gives CDR1 GTSNPN, CDR2 SVGIG (reference sequence). The CDR3 loop spans 13 amino acids. Full variable domain (missing parts from reference TRBV30 and TRBJ1-4): SQTIHQWPATLVQPVGSPLSLECTVEGTSNPNLYWYRQAAGRGLQLLFYSVGIGQISSEVPQNLSASRPQDRQFILSSKKLLLSDSGFYLCAWSVPGLEKLFFGSGTQLSVL.

V and J are TRBV7-2 and TRBJ2-7; 10 nucleotides agree with TRBD2. V was clipped by 11 bases and J by 2 bases; unmatched bases: 6. The germline V gene has CDR1 SGHTA and CDR2 FQGNSA. This CDR3 spans 13 amino acids. The CDR3 region has the DNA TGTGCCTCCGGACTAGCGGTTGCCTACGAGCAGTACTTC. Its protein product is CASGLAVAYEQYF.

This chain links TRBV7-9 with TRBJ2-1; TRBD2 aligns across 7 bases. The CDR3 contains 16 residues. V gave up 0 bases and J gave up 4 bases; unmatched junction bases: 6. Germline values: CDR1 SEHNR, CDR2 FQNEAQ (reference sequence). This CDR3 reads CASSLAGGSLYNEQFF. As DNA, the CDR3 is TGTGCCAGCAGCTTAGCGGGCGGGAGTTTATACAATGAGCAGTTCTTC.

The chain uses TRBV5-1 and TRBJ1-5; no definite D call. Trimming pared 0 bases from V and 3 bases from J, leaving 13 bases between. Germline V CDR1 and CDR2: SGHRS, YFSETQ. This CDR3 contains 16 residues. The CDR3 sequence is CASSLGEGRDNQPQHF. DNA of the CDR3: TGCGCCAGCAGCTTGGGGGAGGGTCGGGACAATCAGCCCCAGCATTTT.

In the case of this clone: Additional DNA sequences in this sample encode the identical CDR3. This rearrangement joins TRBV6-5 to TRBJ2-3, with TRBD1 matching over 7 bases. The V gene's germline CDR1 is MNHEY and CDR2 SVGAGI. This CDR3 contains 13 residues. J gave up 6 bases and V 2 bases, and 2 bases lay outside the gene matches. The CDR3 loop is CASSYRGRDTQYF. As DNA, the CDR3 is TGTGCCAGCAGTTACAGGGGGCGCGATACGCAGTATTTT.